Listed here are 5 T cell receptor beta chains from one sample, sequenced in a study of control samples from healthy donors and cancer patients. Clones were sequenced by immunoSEQ multiplex PCR, and TCRdb holds only the in-frame ones, with some missing. This table holds some 82,000 clones, approximately 80% found once. Sequenced: PBMCs. The receptor source for this set is a man between 60 and 70 years old with head and neck cancer.

This chain links TRBV14 with TRBJ2-3; 13 nucleotides line up with TRBD2. The CDR3 covers 15 residues. CDR1 SGHDN and CDR2 FVKESK come from the germline V gene. With V trimmed by 4 bases and J by 5 bases, 3 bases remained unmatched. DNA for the CDR3: TGTGCCAGCAGCCTGACTAGCGGGAGGCGAGATACGCAGTATTTT. This encodes CASSLTSGRRDTQYF.

Concerning this clone: The sample has other DNA sequences that encode this CDR3 too. The V gene is TRBV5-1, the J gene TRBJ2-5; 7 bases line up with TRBD1. The CDR3 has 14 amino acids. V trimming: 0 bases; J trimming: 5 bases; junction bases outside the gene matches: 4. Looked up from germline, CDR1 is SGHRS and CDR2 is YFSETQ. The CDR3 region is CASSLGQGGETQYF. CDR3 in DNA: TGCGCCAGCAGCTTGGGACAGGGCGGGGAGACCCAGTACTTC.

The chain recombines TRBV7-9 with TRBJ2-7; D gene ambiguous. The germline CDR1 and CDR2 sequences are SEHNR and FQNEAQ (reference sequence). Trimming shortened V by 5 bases and J by 2 bases, and 13 bases separated the two germline ends. CDR3 size: 14 residues. CDR3 nucleotides: TGTGCCAGCAGCCCACGGATTACCCCCTACGAGCAGTACTTC. Translated: CASSPRITPYEQYF.

This sequence joins TRBV2 and TRBJ1-5; weak D call: TRBD1 (5 bases). Deletions cut 6 bases from V and 7 bases from J, with 16 bases between. CDR1 and CDR2 (germline): SNHLY, FYNNEI. This CDR3 is built from 14 residues. In DNA, the CDR3 is TGTGCCAGCAGCCTTACTGGGGGGTCACAGCCCCAGCATTTT. Translation: CASSLTGGSQPQHF.

CDR3 sequence reads: CASSEGQETQYF. CDR3 DNA sequence: TGCGCCAGCAGTGAGGGACAAGAGACCCAGTACTTC. The rearrangement links TRBV10-1 to TRBJ2-5; no definite D call. Germline assignment: CDR1 WNHNN and CDR2 SYGVQD (reference sequence). V lost 2 bases and J lost 2, with 3 bases in between. CDR3 size: 12 residues.